These T cell receptor beta chains were read from a single sample in a study of graft-versus-host responses after intestinal transplantation. Here immunoSEQ multiplex PCR was the method, and the copy in TCRdb shows in-frame clones only, minus some. The profile shows under 45,000 clones, about nine tenths of them singletons. This specimen was PBMCs, taken 267 days after transplant. These receptors all come from a human patient who received an intestinal transplant, so some T cells may come from the graft donor. Both conserved end residues are part of each CDR3.

cdr3_length j_call v_call cdr3_aa
16 TRBJ1-3 TRBV9 CASSHGEVLSGNTIYF
16 TRBJ1-1 TRBV9 CASSAPDPWGNTEAFF
14 TRBJ2-3 TRBV23-1 CASRTGNNKDTQYF
14 TRBJ2-3 TRBV6-1 CASSDFGGADTQYF
14 TRBJ2-5 TRBV5-1 CASSFGVGEETQYF
15 TRBJ2-7 TRBV4-2 CASSPSSNRGDEQYF
13 TRBJ1-1 TRBV5-4 CASSSDGNTEAFF
11 TRBJ1-1 TRBV4-1 CASSEARGAFF
11 TRBJ2-5 TRBV7-2 CASSSRGTQYF
15 TRBJ1-2 TRBV6-5 CASSTTTGPPEGYTF
13 TRBJ1-1 TRBV7-9 CASSLQGGTEAFF
13 TRBJ1-4 TRBV18 CASSPGEDEKLFF
17 TRBJ1-2 TRBV4-1 CASSQDTIGTDNYGYTF
16 - TRBV14 CASSRRMPGLSYEQYF
16 TRBJ2-7 TRBV5-1 CASSLAVSGGSDEQYF
15 TRBJ2-1 TRBV27 CASSLWDRGDNEQFF
14 TRBJ1-4 TRBV30 CAWSPYLGPEKLFF
13 TRBJ1-1 TRBV5-1 CASSLGVGTEAFF
18 TRBJ2-7 TRBV15 CATSRESNIGTGSYEQYF
12 TRBJ2-7 TRBV5-4 CASSEGSYEQYF
11 TRBJ2-5 TRBV23-1 CASSREETQYF
15 TRBJ1-2 TRBV23-1 CASSQPRACLYGYTF
16 TRBJ2-1 TRBV7-3 CASSSGGGASYNEQFF
16 TRBJ2-5 TRBV7-9 CASSFLSTGIGETQYF
13 TRBJ1-4 TRBV10-3 CAISESRYEKLFF
13 TRBJ1-2 TRBV27 CASSLDRGDGYTF
14 TRBJ2-7 TRBV7-3 CASSTRTDSYEQYF
10 TRBJ2-5 TRBV30 CAATWGTQYF
15 TRBJ1-1 TRBV4-1 CASSQEFGAYTEAFF
16 TRBJ2-1 TRBV2 CASSEAPLSPGGEQFF
14 TRBJ2-1 TRBV11-2 CASSLPPGVNEQFF
16 TRBJ2-5 TRBV5-4 CASSPGSQGREETQYF
15 TRBJ1-2 TRBV4-1 CASSQDWGSLYGYTF
14 TRBJ2-1 TRBV5-4 CASSQRGREDEQFF
11 TRBJ2-3 TRBV20-1 CSGRDGDTQYF
14 TRBJ2-5 TRBV15 CATGAFGRQGTQYF
13 TRBJ1-3 TRBV19 CASSGTVGNTIYF
14 TRBJ1-5 TRBV6-5 CASSQDRIDQPQHF
12 TRBJ1-4 TRBV6-1 CATPGPDEKLFF
14 TRBJ2-7 TRBV7-9 CASSSWTGPGEQYF
16 TRBJ2-3 TRBV11-2 CASSSGTGYNTDTQYF
15 TRBJ1-6 TRBV10-2 CASSESYGSESPLHF
13 TRBJ1-5 TRBV6-1 CASSEDWTQPQHF
12 TRBJ2-1 TRBV19 CASSFSYNEQFF
16 TRBJ2-1 TRBV6-5 CASSSRGGGYYNEQFF
15 TRBJ2-2 TRBV4-1 CASSLDPGNTGELFF
14 TRBJ1-3 TRBV6-5 CASSPDLSGNTIYF
15 TRBJ1-5 TRBV10-3 CAISEGTVSNQPQHF
17 TRBJ1-1 TRBV7-4 CASSLVAGARMNTEAFF
18 TRBJ2-6 TRBV7-9 CASIDFDREGSGANVLTF
15 TRBJ1-4 TRBV5-6 CASSRQGAPNEKLFF
14 TRBJ2-5 TRBV7-9 CASRRVGGGETQYF
13 TRBJ1-1 TRBV6-5 CASSWTGGTEAFF